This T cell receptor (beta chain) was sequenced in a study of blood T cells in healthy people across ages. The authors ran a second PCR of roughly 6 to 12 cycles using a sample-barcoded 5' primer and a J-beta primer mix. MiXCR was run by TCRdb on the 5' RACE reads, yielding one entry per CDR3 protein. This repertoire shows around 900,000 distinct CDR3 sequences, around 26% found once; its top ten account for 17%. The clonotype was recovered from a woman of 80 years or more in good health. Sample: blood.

CDR3 bases: TGCGCCAGCAGCCAAGGGGATTTCGGGACTAGCCCCGACAATGAGCAGTACTTC. Protein sequence: CASSQGDFGTSPDNEQYF. The chain combines TRBV4-1 with TRBJ2-5; 9 nucleotides line up with TRBD2. Germline-derived CDR1 and CDR2 are MGHRA and YSYEKL. The CDR3 loop spans 18 amino acids. Trimming removed 1 base from V and 11 bases from J; junction bases left unmatched: 20.